This T cell receptor beta chain was obtained from a study of cytomegalovirus exposure and HLA in healthy donors. V lost 4 bases and J lost 2, with 11 bases in between. This CDR3 is 13 amino acids long. Germline V gene lookup returns CDR1 SQVTM and CDR2 ANQGSEA. In the case of this clone: The target antigen is unknown.

The PCR employed 60 Vbeta primers together with 13 Jbeta primers. Clones were sequenced by immunoSEQ multiplex PCR, and TCRdb holds only the in-frame ones, with some missing. The sample yields roughly 130,000 clones, 79% seen once. The study's findings and limits: The sole available immune exposure information was CMV serostatus. Roughly even sequencing depth across donors was the assumption behind the presence/absence analyses. The study labeled 170 or so TCR beta chains cytomegalovirus-associated. A later analysis linked a missense variant in DCLRE1C to the trimming of TCR beta V and J genes.

This chain links TRBV29-1 with TRBJ2-5; a weak D match, TRBD2 (6 bases). The receptor was isolated from a man between 18 and 29 years old in good health and CMV-seronegative. The specimen was PBMCs. For the CDR3, the DNA is TGCAGCGTTGTTGGGGGAGGTCAAGAGACCCAGTACTTC. Translated: CSVVGGGQETQYF. Based on the CDR3 plus reference TRBV29-1 and TRBJ2-5, the full variable domain is SAVISQKPSRDICQRGTSLTIQCQVDSQVTMMFWYRQQPGQSLTLIATANQGSEATYESGFVIDKFPISRPNLTFSTLTVSNMSPEDSSIYLCSVVGGGQETQYFGPGTRLLVL.